A selection of T cell receptor beta chains follows, all from one sample in a study of cytomegalovirus exposure and HLA in healthy donors. The repertoire was sequenced with immunoSEQ multiplex PCR; TCRdb's copy has only in-frame clones and lacks some. The table lists under 250,000 clones, around 78% of them singletons. The specimen was PBMCs. Receptor source: a man aged 30 to 45 in good health and CMV-seronegative. The CDR3 runs from the conserved cysteine through the conserved F or W. Fields, in order: V gene, clone size, J gene, D gene, CDR3 protein, CDR3 DNA. A D gene is named only where the DNA matches it firmly. Clone sizes are given selectively: once, few, many, or a class where the clone is expanded.

v_call: TRBV2
clone_size: .
j_call: TRBJ2-3
d_call: TRBD2
cdr3_aa: CASSRPIAGSGRKSSTDTQYF
cdr3_nt: TGTGCCAGCAGTAGACCCATCGCGGGTAGCGGGAGGAAATCTAGCACAGATACGCAGTATTTT

v_call: TRBV4-1
clone_size: .
j_call: TRBJ2-1
d_call: TRBD2
cdr3_aa: CASSQRGLAAGRNEQFF
cdr3_nt: TGCGCCAGCAGCCAACGTGGGCTAGCGGCCGGGAGGAATGAGCAGTTCTTC

v_call: TRBV14
clone_size: .
j_call: TRBJ2-1
d_call: .
cdr3_aa: CASRGTGFGNEQFF
cdr3_nt: TGTGCCAGCAGAGGAACAGGGTTTGGCAATGAGCAGTTCTTC

v_call: TRBV27
clone_size: .
j_call: TRBJ2-5
d_call: TRBD2
cdr3_aa: CASSLFRGTSGRAETQYF
cdr3_nt: TGTGCCAGCAGTTTATTCCGGGGGACTAGCGGGAGGGCGGAGACCCAGTACTTC

v_call: TRBV6-5
clone_size: .
j_call: TRBJ1-2
d_call: TRBD1
cdr3_aa: CASSKTGGRSLGYTF
cdr3_nt: TGTGCCAGCTCTAAAACAGGGGGCAGAAGTTTAGGCTACACCTTC

v_call: TRBV5-1
clone_size: few
j_call: TRBJ2-2
d_call: .
cdr3_aa: CASRWRGNTGELFF
cdr3_nt: TGCGCCAGCAGGTGGAGGGGAAACACCGGGGAGCTGTTTTTT

v_call: TRBV5-4
clone_size: .
j_call: TRBJ2-7
d_call: .
cdr3_aa: CASSLATLGEQYF
cdr3_nt: TGTGCCAGCAGCTTGGCTACCCTTGGCGAGCAGTACTTC

v_call: TRBV2
clone_size: once
j_call: TRBJ2-7
d_call: TRBD1
cdr3_aa: CASSTRSGGSYEQYF
cdr3_nt: TGTGCCAGCAGTACCCGGTCAGGGGGCTCCTACGAGCAGTACTTC

v_call: TRBV11-2
clone_size: .
j_call: TRBJ1-5
d_call: .
cdr3_aa: CASSLWGVSNQPQHF
cdr3_nt: TGTGCCAGCAGCTTATGGGGAGTTAGCAATCAGCCCCAGCATTTT

v_call: TRBV19
clone_size: .
j_call: TRBJ1-1
d_call: .
cdr3_aa: CASSSPGFGNTEAFF
cdr3_nt: TGTGCCAGTAGTTCCCCGGGTTTCGGGAACACTGAAGCTTTCTTT

v_call: TRBV7-8
clone_size: few
j_call: TRBJ1-3
d_call: TRBD1
cdr3_aa: CASSPDRVTGIGGNTIYF
cdr3_nt: TGTGCCAGCAGCCCTGACAGGGTTACCGGCATAGGGGGAAACACCATATATTTT

v_call: TRBV9
clone_size: .
j_call: TRBJ1-4
d_call: TRBD1
cdr3_aa: CASSVEGQRREKLFF
cdr3_nt: TGTGCCAGCAGCGTAGAGGGACAGAGGCGTGAAAAACTGTTTTTT

v_call: TRBV5-5
clone_size: .
j_call: TRBJ2-7
d_call: .
cdr3_aa: CASSLTWYSYEQYF
cdr3_nt: TGTGCCAGCAGCTTGACATGGTACTCCTACGAGCAGTACTTC

v_call: TRBV28
clone_size: .
j_call: TRBJ1-1
d_call: TRBD1
cdr3_aa: CASSDRGYTEAFF
cdr3_nt: TGTGCCAGCAGTGACAGGGGGTACACTGAAGCTTTCTTT

v_call: TRBV18
clone_size: .
j_call: TRBJ2-2
d_call: .
cdr3_aa: CASSPMSNTGELFF
cdr3_nt: TGTGCCAGCTCACCCATGTCGAACACCGGGGAGCTGTTTTTT

v_call: TRBV2
clone_size: .
j_call: TRBJ2-5
d_call: .
cdr3_aa: CASSKETQYF
cdr3_nt: TGTGCCAGCTCCAAAGAGACCCAGTACTTC

v_call: TRBV7-9
clone_size: .
j_call: TRBJ2-2
d_call: TRBD1
cdr3_aa: CASRPTGQGMTGELFF
cdr3_nt: TGTGCCAGCAGACCTACGGGACAGGGCATGACCGGGGAGCTGTTTTTT

v_call: TRBV9
clone_size: .
j_call: TRBJ2-1
d_call: TRBD2
cdr3_aa: CASSESGFGLAPNEQFF
cdr3_nt: TGTGCCAGCAGCGAAAGCGGATTTGGACTAGCCCCCAATGAGCAGTTCTTC

v_call: TRBV7-9
clone_size: .
j_call: TRBJ2-1
d_call: .
cdr3_aa: CASSLDPPRSEQFF
cdr3_nt: TGTGCCAGCAGCTTAGACCCCCCCCGCAGTGAGCAGTTCTTC

v_call: TRBV18
clone_size: few
j_call: TRBJ2-2
d_call: .
cdr3_aa: CASSPVRGAGELFF
cdr3_nt: TGTGCCAGCTCACCAGTTCGCGGTGCCGGGGAGCTGTTTTTT

v_call: TRBV6-1
clone_size: .
j_call: TRBJ1-1
d_call: .
cdr3_aa: CASSEAYSWANLAMNTEAFF
cdr3_nt: TGTGCCAGCAGTGAAGCGTATTCATGGGCGAATCTGGCCATGAACACTGAAGCTTTCTTT

v_call: TRBV5-4
clone_size: few
j_call: TRBJ1-2
d_call: TRBD1
cdr3_aa: CASISYQQGRNSYGYTF
cdr3_nt: TGTGCCAGCATCTCTTACCAACAGGGGCGGAATTCTTATGGCTACACCTTC

v_call: TRBV11-2
clone_size: .
j_call: TRBJ1-6
d_call: TRBD1
cdr3_aa: CASSRQGSNSPLHF
cdr3_nt: TGTGCCAGCAGCAGACAGGGCTCTAATTCACCCCTCCACTTT

v_call: TRBV25-1
clone_size: .
j_call: TRBJ2-5
d_call: TRBD2
cdr3_aa: CASSDPTSGRSVEQYF
cdr3_nt: TGTGCCAGCAGTGACCCGACTAGCGGGAGATCGGTAGAGCAGTACTTC

v_call: TRBV28
clone_size: .
j_call: TRBJ1-5
d_call: .
cdr3_aa: CASYDRSYQPQHF
cdr3_nt: TGTGCCAGCTACGACAGGTCTTATCAGCCCCAGCATTTT

v_call: TRBV29-1
clone_size: few
j_call: TRBJ2-3
d_call: TRBD1
cdr3_aa: CSVKTGLGTDTQYF
cdr3_nt: TGCAGCGTGAAGACAGGGCTGGGCACAGATACGCAGTATTTT

v_call: TRBV29-1
clone_size: .
j_call: TRBJ2-6
d_call: .
cdr3_aa: CSVVGQGSSGANVLTF
cdr3_nt: TGCAGCGTTGTAGGCCAGGGGAGCTCTGGGGCCAACGTCCTGACTTTC

v_call: TRBV5-1
clone_size: .
j_call: TRBJ2-5
d_call: TRBD2
cdr3_aa: CASSLAGGLETQYF
cdr3_nt: TGCGCCAGCAGCCTAGCGGGAGGACTGGAGACCCAGTACTTC

v_call: TRBV2
clone_size: .
j_call: TRBJ2-3
d_call: TRBD1
cdr3_aa: CASSDRRGTDLTQYF
cdr3_nt: TGTGCCAGCAGTGACAGAAGAGGGACAGACCTAACGCAGTATTTT

v_call: TRBV2
clone_size: .
j_call: TRBJ1-2
d_call: .
cdr3_aa: CARRTSNYGYTF
cdr3_nt: TGTGCCAGGAGGACTTCAAACTATGGCTACACCTTC

v_call: TRBV25-1
clone_size: few
j_call: TRBJ2-7
d_call: TRBD2
cdr3_aa: CASSGTSGSIAEQYF
cdr3_nt: TGTGCCAGCAGTGGCACTAGCGGGAGTATAGCCGAGCAGTACTTC

v_call: TRBV5-6
clone_size: .
j_call: TRBJ2-5
d_call: .
cdr3_aa: CASSLAEGLEGETQYF
cdr3_nt: TGTGCCAGCAGCTTGGCGGAGGGGCTAGAAGGAGAGACCCAGTACTTC

v_call: TRBV11-2
clone_size: once
j_call: TRBJ2-2
d_call: .
cdr3_aa: CASSSSLGQITGELFF
cdr3_nt: TGTGCCAGCAGCTCCTCCCTAGGACAAATCACCGGGGAGCTGTTTTTT